This T cell receptor (beta chain) was identified in a study of T cell clones after liver transplantation. Generated by immunoSEQ multiplex PCR, the TCRdb table keeps only in-frame clones and is missing some. The sample consists of around 100,000 clones, about 86% of them appearing once. The CDR3 loop spans 21 amino acids. Trimming took 0 bases from V and 1 from J; bases not matched to a gene: 19. CDR1 is MRHNA, CDR2 SNTAGT, per germline. This clonotype was sampled from a human patient who received a liver transplant. Some T cells may arise from the graft donor. Specimen: CD4+ T cells from blood, collected approximately 50 months after liver transplant. J is TRBJ1-1 and V is TRBV6-4, with 8 bases identical to TRBD1. The CDR3 loop is CASSDSVNAETGDGENTEAFF. For the CDR3, the DNA is TGTGCCAGCAGTGACTCGGTAAACGCAGAGACAGGGGATGGGGAGAACACTGAAGCTTTCTTT.